What follows describes a single T cell receptor (beta chain). What it binds is not known. The record originates from a study of T cell responses to AZD1222 COVID-19 vaccine. Overall study findings and caveats: A reported finding is that nearly half of spike-specific TCRs target unmutated variant regions.

CDR1 and CDR2 (germline): SGHNT, YYREEE (reference sequence). With 4 bases removed from V and 4 bases from J, the gap between germline ends came to 15 bases. CDR3 length: 15 residues. Libraries were prepared by immunoSEQ multiplex PCR; TCRdb keeps only in-frame clonotypes and omits some of them. The table lists over 150,000 clones, 88% of them singletons. The origin of this receptor is an adult in good health. The chain joins TRBV5-4 to TRBJ1-3, with D maybe TRBD1 (5 bases). The source material was peripheral blood, sampled on day 0 of AZD1222 vaccination. CDR3 coding DNA: TGTGCCAGCAGCGAGGATGGGGGGTACGGAAACACCATATATTTT. This gives the protein CASSEDGGYGNTIYF.